A single sample gave rise to the 7 T cell receptor beta chains below, sequenced in a study of T cells in Graves' hyperthyroidism and ophthalmopathy. Amplification of TCR beta CDR3 regions was performed using RNA transcripts as template. A set of HTBI primers served as the primers for a first-round RT-PCR of the TCR CDR3. TCRdb called the multiplex PCR reads again in MiXCR, with one record for every CDR3 protein. The sample lists 550,000 to 600,000 distinct CDR3 sequences, 16% occurring once. The specimen sequenced was blood. Source of these receptors: a woman younger than 30 with Graves' hyperthyroidism.

This clonotype was detected a few times. V and J are TRBV2 and TRBJ2-1, with a possible D match to TRBD2 (5 bases). The CDR3 length is 14 residues. V was pared by 4 bases and J by 4 bases, with 11 bases between. Germline loops: CDR1 SNHLY, CDR2 FYNNEI. CDR3 DNA sequence: TGTGCCAGCAGTGGCCGGACTGGATACAATGAGCAGTTCTTC. It yields the protein CASSGRTGYNEQFF.

This clonotype was counted many times. This chain joins TRBV12-3 or TRBV12-4 and TRBJ2-3, with TRBD2 matching over 11 bases. The CDR3 is 17 residues long. After removal of 0 bases from V and 4 bases from J, the junction contained 6 bases not matched to a gene. CDR3: CASSLALGSGRADTQYF. The DNA for the CDR3 is TGTGCCAGCAGTTTAGCGTTGGGTAGCGGGAGGGCAGATACGCAGTATTTT.

The genes are TRBV18 and TRBJ1-1; 7 bases align to TRBD1. CDR1 and CDR2 (germline): KGHSH, LQKENI. Losses at the gene ends were 4 bases for V and 3 bases for J; bases not matched to a gene: 14. The CDR3 is made up of 17 amino acids. As DNA, the CDR3 is TGTGCCAGCTCACGTCAGAGAGGGGGCGATGCGGACACTGAAGCTTTCTTT. Protein: CASSRQRGGDADTEAFF.

This clonotype was counted at least ten times. V gene TRBV28 combines with J gene TRBJ2-7; D call uncertain. The CDR3 runs 14 residues. V lost 3 bases to trimming and J lost 2 bases, with 11 bases between them. Germline values: CDR1 MDHEN, CDR2 SYDVKM. CDR3 DNA sequence: TGTGCCAGCAGTTTCTTGGGCACTACCTACGAGCAGTACTTC. As protein: CASSFLGTTYEQYF.

The chain uses TRBV12-3 or TRBV12-4 and TRBJ1-2, with D uncertain. Trimming removed 10 bases at V and 3 bases at J, with 9 bases between. The CDR3 totals 11 residues. CDR3 sequence reads: CATLRYYGYTF. CDR3 DNA sequence: TGTGCCACCTTGAGATACTATGGCTACACCTTC.

This clonotype was recorded a few times. V and J are TRBV6-5 and TRBJ1-3, with TRBD1 matching 11 bases. J lost 1 base, V lost 4 bases, and 3 bases had no gene match. The CDR3 sequence is 16 residues long. Germline V gene lookup returns CDR1 MNHEY and CDR2 SVGAGI. The CDR3 spells CASSFGQGASGNTIYF. In DNA, the CDR3 is TGTGCCAGCAGTTTCGGACAGGGGGCGTCTGGAAACACCATATATTTT.

This clonotype was detected many times. This chain uses TRBV2 with TRBJ2-1; D remains unclear. Germline V gene lookup returns CDR1 SNHLY and CDR2 FYNNEI. The CDR3 covers 12 residues. V was clipped by 4 bases and J by 7 bases, with 8 bases between them. CDR3 region: CASSGLRNEQFF. CDR3 nucleotide sequence: TGTGCCAGCAGTGGATTGAGGAATGAGCAGTTCTTC.